This T cell receptor beta chain stems from a study of cytomegalovirus exposure and HLA in healthy donors. Repertoires were generated with immunoSEQ multiplex PCR, while TCRdb's copy carries only in-frame clones and drops some. The sample contains roughly 59,000 clones, 85% to 95% of which appear only once. The sequence derives from a woman between 18 and 29 years old in good health and CMV-seropositive. Sequencing was performed on PBMCs.

Here the CDR3 reads CASTLSGLWNNEQFF. CDR3 nucleotides: TGTGCCAGCACCCTTAGCGGTTTGTGGAACAATGAGCAGTTCTTC. The chain combines TRBV11-1 with TRBJ2-1; the D gene is possibly TRBD2 (6 bases). Deletions cut 7 bases from V and 5 bases from J, with 18 bases between. This CDR3 spans 15 amino acids. CDR1 is SGHAT and CDR2 is FQDESV in the germline V gene (reference sequence).